One sample yielded the 2 T cell receptor beta chains listed below, sequenced in a study of T cell responses to AZD1222 COVID-19 vaccine. Generated by immunoSEQ multiplex PCR, the TCRdb table keeps only in-frame clones and is missing some. The repertoire includes over 150,000 clones, roughly nine tenths of them detected once, and 2.6% sits in the top ten. The sequencing here drew on peripheral blood, taken on day 0 of AZD1222 vaccination. The receptors derive from an adult in good health.

The rearrangement uses TRBV7-6 and TRBJ2-7; 7 bases align to TRBD1. The CDR3 has 15 residues. The junction had 8 bases not matched to a gene; V was cut back by 6 bases and J by 0 bases. Looked up from germline, CDR1 is SGHVS and CDR2 is FNYEAQ. The CDR3 loop is CASSLTGVNSYEQYF. In DNA form, the CDR3 reads TGTGCCAGCAGTTTAACAGGGGTAAACTCCTACGAGCAGTACTTC.

The chain uses TRBV5-1 and TRBJ2-5; 10 positions agree with TRBD2. The CDR3 runs to 14 residues. J was trimmed by 9 bases and V by 6 bases; bases with no gene match: 11. CDR1 SGHRS and CDR2 YFSETQ come from the germline V gene. CDR3 protein: CASKLAGAREAQYF. The CDR3 coding sequence is TGCGCCAGCAAGCTAGCGGGAGCCCGTGAGGCCCAGTACTTC.